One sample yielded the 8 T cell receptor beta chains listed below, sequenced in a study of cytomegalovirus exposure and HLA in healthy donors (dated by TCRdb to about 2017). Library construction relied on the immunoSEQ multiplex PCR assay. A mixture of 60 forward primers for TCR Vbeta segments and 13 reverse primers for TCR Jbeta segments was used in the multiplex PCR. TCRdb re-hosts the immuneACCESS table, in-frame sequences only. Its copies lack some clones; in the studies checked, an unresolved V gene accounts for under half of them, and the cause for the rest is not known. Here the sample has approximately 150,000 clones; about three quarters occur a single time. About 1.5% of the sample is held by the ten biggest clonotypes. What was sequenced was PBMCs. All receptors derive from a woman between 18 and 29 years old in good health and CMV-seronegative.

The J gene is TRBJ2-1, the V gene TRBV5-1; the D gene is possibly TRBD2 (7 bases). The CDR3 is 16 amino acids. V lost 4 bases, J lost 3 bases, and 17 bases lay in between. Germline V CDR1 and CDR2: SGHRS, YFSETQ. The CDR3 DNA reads TGCGCCAGCAGCGGGGGGGCCGGGACCAGCTACAATGAGCAGTTCTTC. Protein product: CASSGGAGTSYNEQFF.

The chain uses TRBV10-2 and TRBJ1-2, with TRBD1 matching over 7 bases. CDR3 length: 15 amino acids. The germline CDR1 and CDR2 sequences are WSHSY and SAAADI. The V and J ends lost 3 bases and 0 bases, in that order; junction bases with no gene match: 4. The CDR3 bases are TGCGCCAGCAGTGATGGGGACAGCTCTAACTATGGCTACACCTTC. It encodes CASSDGDSSNYGYTF.

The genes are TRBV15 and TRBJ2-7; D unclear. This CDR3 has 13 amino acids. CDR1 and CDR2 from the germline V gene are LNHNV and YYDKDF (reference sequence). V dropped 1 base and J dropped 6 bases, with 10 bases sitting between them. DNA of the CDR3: TGTGCCACCAGCAGAGTGTATTCCGGCGAGCAGTACTTC. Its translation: CATSRVYSGEQYF.

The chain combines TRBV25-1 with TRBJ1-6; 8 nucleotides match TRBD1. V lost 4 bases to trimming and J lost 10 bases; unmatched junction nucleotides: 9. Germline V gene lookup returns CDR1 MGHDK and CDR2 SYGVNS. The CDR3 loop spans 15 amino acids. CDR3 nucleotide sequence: TGTGCCAGCAGTGGGTTGACAGGGGAACGATCACCCCTCCACTTT. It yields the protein CASSGLTGERSPLHF. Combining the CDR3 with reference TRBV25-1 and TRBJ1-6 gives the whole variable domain EADIYQTPRYLVIGTGKKITLECSQTMGHDKMYWYQQDPGMELHLIHYSYGVNSTEKGDLSSESTVSRIRTEHFPLTLESARPSHTSQYLCASSGLTGERSPLHFGNGTRLTVT.

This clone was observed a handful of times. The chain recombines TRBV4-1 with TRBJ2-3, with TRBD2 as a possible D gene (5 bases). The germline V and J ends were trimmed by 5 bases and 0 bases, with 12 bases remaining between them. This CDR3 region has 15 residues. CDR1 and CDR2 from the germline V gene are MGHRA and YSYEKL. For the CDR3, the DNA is TGCGCCAGCAGCACGTCGAGGGCCAGCACAGATACGCAGTATTTT. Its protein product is CASSTSRASTDTQYF.

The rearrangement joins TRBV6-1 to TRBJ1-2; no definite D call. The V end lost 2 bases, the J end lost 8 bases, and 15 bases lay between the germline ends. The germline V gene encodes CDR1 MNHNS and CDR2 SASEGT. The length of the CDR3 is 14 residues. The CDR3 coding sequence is TGTGCCAGCAGTGAATACGGAGACTATGGGGGCTACACCTTC. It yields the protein CASSEYGDYGGYTF.

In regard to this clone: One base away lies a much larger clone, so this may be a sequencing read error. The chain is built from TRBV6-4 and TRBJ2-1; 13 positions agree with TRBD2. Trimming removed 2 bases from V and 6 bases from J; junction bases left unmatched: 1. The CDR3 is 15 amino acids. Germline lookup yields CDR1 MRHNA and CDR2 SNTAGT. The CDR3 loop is CASSDRTSGSNEQFF. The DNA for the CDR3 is TGTGCCAGCAGTGACCGGACTAGCGGGAGCAATGAGCAGTTCTTC.

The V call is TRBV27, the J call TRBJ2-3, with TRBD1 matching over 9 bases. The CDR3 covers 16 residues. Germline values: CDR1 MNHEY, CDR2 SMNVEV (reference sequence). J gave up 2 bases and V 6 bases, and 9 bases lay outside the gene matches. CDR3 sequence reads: CASRYEGQGDTDTQYF. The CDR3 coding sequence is TGTGCCAGCAGATACGAGGGACAGGGAGACACAGATACGCAGTATTTT.